This is a list of T cell receptor beta chains from one sample in a study of blood T cell repertoires in COVID-19. TCRdb keeps only in-frame clones here, not all; method: immunoSEQ multiplex PCR. The table includes 88,000 or so clones, roughly 80% detected once. Source material: peripheral blood. The receptors originated from a human donor in a cohort sampled during active COVID-19. Each CDR3 is given with its conserved first and last residue. Rows give clone size only sometimes, using once, few, many, or a class for an expanded clone.

abundance,v_gene,j_gene,CDR3aa
.,TRBV24-1,TRBJ2-4,CATSDTKLAGGARDIQYF
.,TRBV2,TRBJ1-4,CASTVAQGLHEKLFF
once,TRBV6-5,TRBJ2-5,CASSYSIRGETQYF
.,TRBV28,TRBJ2-1,CASTRGGSGGYNEQFF
.,TRBV11-2,TRBJ2-1,CASSLGTLNNEQFF
.,TRBV24-1,TRBJ2-5,CATSDGDRGGETQYF
.,TRBV6-5,TRBJ2-4,CASRPNVLQGVKYF
.,TRBV6-6,TRBJ2-3,CASRTSGNTDTQYF
.,TRBV6-1,TRBJ1-3,CASSEFPSTVPGNTIYF
.,TRBV19,TRBJ1-5,CGSGEGRWQPQHF
.,TRBV4-3,TRBJ2-7,CASSPTSGSHEQYF
.,TRBV5-6,TRBJ2-1,CASSLWGRADNEQFF
.,TRBV4-1,TRBJ2-2,CASSQGGLAGVGTGELFF
.,TRBV30,TRBJ2-7,CAWTGTTPDEQYF
.,TRBV30,TRBJ1-4,CAWSSMTAGEEKLFF
.,TRBV15,TRBJ1-5,CATSRGVGGATGNQPQHF
.,TRBV10-3,TRBJ2-7,CAISRDRGNGEQYF
.,TRBV7-9,TRBJ1-4,CASSPDRGYNEKLFF
.,TRBV6-5,TRBJ2-7,CASGRGQYEQYF
few,TRBV6-4,TRBJ2-1,CASSGQGAGEQFF
.,TRBV7-2,TRBJ1-6,CASSLGQGGNSPLHF
.,TRBV6-2/TRBV6-3,TRBJ2-6,CASSYSQGISVSGANVLTF
.,TRBV30,TRBJ1-1,CAWSVVGVNTEAFF
.,TRBV4-2,TRBJ1-5,CASSQDQAQPQHF
.,TRBV10-2,TRBJ2-5,CASHPDRYQETQYF
few,TRBV18,TRBJ1-2,CASSPSGRGRSNYGYTF
few,TRBV18,TRBJ1-4,CASSPQTGVEKLFF
.,TRBV7-6,TRBJ2-7,CASSSSSYEQYF
.,TRBV18,TRBJ1-5,CASSRDRGGNQPQHF
.,TRBV7-2,TRBJ2-5,CASSLDLYQETQYF
few,TRBV5-4,TRBJ2-2,CASRLAGNTGELFF
.,TRBV3-1/TRBV3-2,TRBJ1-2,CASSPSGGSINYGYTF
few,TRBV7-2,TRBJ2-3,CASSLKAGGLLDTQYF
.,TRBV7-8,TRBJ1-3,CASSWGGSTGNTIYF
.,TRBV30,TRBJ1-5,CAWSGGLGNQPQHF
.,TRBV2,TRBJ2-1,CASSGGQGGNEQFF
.,TRBV11-2,TRBJ2-1,CASSLDFSYNEQFF
.,TRBV5-1,TRBJ2-7,CASSSTRGLYEQYF
.,TRBV9,TRBJ2-2,CASSADRPGGNTGELFF
once,TRBV11-2,TRBJ2-3,CASAFTSGGADTQYF
.,TRBV5-1,TRBJ2-3,CASSPAGGRTDTQYF
once,TRBV6-6,TRBJ1-6,CASSHSGGPLHF
few,TRBV6-6,TRBJ1-4,CASTLKGQGAEKLFF
.,TRBV5-1,TRBJ2-6,CASSWDRVDSGANVLTF
once,TRBV7-9,TRBJ2-2,CASSRGTGDGGELFF
.,TRBV5-1,TRBJ2-3,CASSAGTGEADTQYF
.,TRBV29-1,TRBJ2-7,CSVGMTGQGTYEQYF
once,TRBV4-2,TRBJ2-7,CASSQEAGTLYEQYF
.,TRBV10-3,TRBJ2-7,CAISSGAGDHSYEQYF
.,TRBV7-8,TRBJ1-2,CASSLRRGGNYGYTF
.,TRBV9,TRBJ1-4,CASSVGTGFEKLFF
.,TRBV7-2,TRBJ2-7,CASSLVYSSGYEQYF
.,TRBV19,TRBJ1-2,CASSPGRGYGYTF
once,TRBV6-2/TRBV6-3,TRBJ2-3,CASSYSRTGPKQDTQYF